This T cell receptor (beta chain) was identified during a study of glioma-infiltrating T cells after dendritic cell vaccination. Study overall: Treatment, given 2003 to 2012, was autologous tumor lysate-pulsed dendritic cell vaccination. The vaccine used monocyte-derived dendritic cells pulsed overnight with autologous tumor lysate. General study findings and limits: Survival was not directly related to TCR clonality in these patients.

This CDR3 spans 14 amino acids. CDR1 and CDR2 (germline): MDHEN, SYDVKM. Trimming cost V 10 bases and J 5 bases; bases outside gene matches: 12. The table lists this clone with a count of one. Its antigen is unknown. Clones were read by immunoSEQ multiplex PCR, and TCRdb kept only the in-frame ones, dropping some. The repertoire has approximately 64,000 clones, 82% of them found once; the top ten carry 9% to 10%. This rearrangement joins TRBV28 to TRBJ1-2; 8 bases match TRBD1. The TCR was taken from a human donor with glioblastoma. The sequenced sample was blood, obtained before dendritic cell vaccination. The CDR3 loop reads CATISGGARYGYTF. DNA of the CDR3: TGTGCCACCATTTCAGGGGGCGCCCGGTATGGCTACACCTTC.